One and the same sample provided the 10 T cell receptor beta chains below, sequenced in a study of CD8+ T cells in alopecia areata. Isolated RNA was reverse transcribed into cDNA used as the sequencing template. Assay used: immunoSEQ multiplex PCR; TCRdb lists only in-frame clones, some missing. The profile covers roughly 140,000 clones, with roughly 58% appearing a single time and 30% to 45% taken by the ten largest. Sequenced input: CD8+ T cells sorted from blood. The origin of the receptors is a human donor in good health.

This chain uses TRBV9 with TRBJ2-7; 9 bases align to TRBD2. Germline V gene data show CDR1 as SGDLS and CDR2 as YYNGEE. The CDR3 extends over 17 amino acids. The ends lost 3 bases at V and 4 bases at J; junction bases unmatched: 14. The CDR3 DNA is TGTGCCAGCAGCGATGGACTAGCGCCTACGTCCTTGTACGAGCAGTACTTC. It encodes CASSDGLAPTSLYEQYF.

The rearrangement joins TRBV5-1 to TRBJ2-3; D remains unclear. The germline CDR1 and CDR2 sequences are SGHRS and YFSETQ. This CDR3 is 13 amino acids long. V dropped 4 bases and J dropped 0 bases, with 6 bases sitting between them. CDR3 DNA: TGCGCCAGCAGCCCGCACAGCACAGATACGCAGTATTTT. Translated: CASSPHSTDTQYF.

This clone was seen more than once but under ten times. The V and J genes are TRBV7-9 and TRBJ2-2; D is perhaps TRBD1 (5 bases). The CDR3 is made up of 15 amino acids. Germline V lookup: CDR1 SEHNR, CDR2 FQNEAQ (reference sequence). Trimming took 5 bases from V and 5 from J, leaving 15 bases between them. Here the CDR3 reads CASSAREGRTGELFF. CDR3 in DNA: TGTGCCAGCAGCGCCAGGGAAGGCAGGACCGGGGAGCTGTTTTTT. Using reference TRBV7-9 and TRBJ2-2 for the parts outside the CDR3, the full variable domain is DTGVSQNPRHKITKRGQNVTFRCDPISEHNRLYWYRQTLGQGPEFLTYFQNEAQLEKSRLLSDRFSAERPKGSFSTLEIQRTEQGDSAMYLCASSAREGRTGELFFGEGSRLTVL.

The chain has TRBV11-2 and TRBJ2-5, with D tentatively TRBD2 (6 bases). Per germline, CDR1 SGHAT and CDR2 FQNNGV. The CDR3 consists of 15 residues. V gave up 5 bases and J gave up 7 bases, with 20 bases separating them. This chain's CDR3 is CASSAFSRERGTQYF. CDR3 sequence (DNA): TGTGCCAGCAGCGCGTTTTCACGGGAGAGGGGGACCCAGTACTTC.

The genes are TRBV11-1 and TRBJ2-1; D unresolved. The CDR3 length is 17 residues. Trimming took 1 base from V and 6 from J, leaving 19 bases between them. Germline V gene lookup returns CDR1 SGHAT and CDR2 FQDESV (reference sequence). The CDR3 DNA follows: TGTGCCAGCAGCTTAGGCGACTGGACGGATAGGGTCAATGAGCAGTTCTTC. Translation gives CASSLGDWTDRVNEQFF.

The table lists this clone with a count of one. The chain has TRBV5-3 and TRBJ2-6; D remains ambiguous. TRBV5-3 is an ORF for which the function is uncertain. The CDR3 totals 12 residues. Trimming left V 4 bases short and J 3 bases short, with 2 bases between. Here the CDR3 DNA reads TGTGCCAGAAGCCTTGGGGCCAACGTCCTGACTTTC. This codes for CARSLGANVLTF.

The rearrangement joins TRBV7-8 to TRBJ2-3, with 11 bases matching TRBD2. Germline V gives CDR1 SGHVS, CDR2 FQNEAQ. The CDR3 totals 17 residues. The ends lost 5 bases at V and 3 bases at J; junction bases unmatched: 10. The DNA for the CDR3 is TGTGCCAGCAGCCGAAGCGGGCCTAGCGGGAGGACAGATACGCAGTATTTT. It yields the protein CASSRSGPSGRTDTQYF.

The V gene is TRBV13, the J gene TRBJ1-5; D is undetermined. Trimming took 0 bases from V and 0 from J, leaving 9 bases between them. The V gene's germline CDR1 is PRHDT and CDR2 FYEKMQ (reference sequence). This CDR3 comprises 16 residues. CDR3 residues: CASSLGPGFSNQPQHF. The CDR3 DNA sequence: TGTGCCAGCAGCTTAGGACCGGGTTTTAGCAATCAGCCCCAGCATTTT.

V is TRBV5-1 and J is TRBJ2-5; D perhaps matches TRBD1 (6 bases). V lost 5 bases, J lost 0 bases, and 8 bases lay in between. The CDR3 spans 13 residues. Per germline, CDR1 SGHRS and CDR2 YFSETQ. The DNA of the CDR3 is TGCGCCAGCAGGCAGGGGTACCAAGAGACCCAGTACTTC. Its protein is CASRQGYQETQYF.

The chain has TRBV28 and TRBJ2-5; D might be TRBD2 (7 bases). From germline, CDR1 is MDHEN and CDR2 SYDVKM. The V and J ends lost 5 bases and 1 base respectively, with 17 bases between them. The CDR3 has 16 amino acids. The CDR3 region has the DNA TGTGCCAGCAGTCCCCAGTGGGGGGGCTCCCAAGAGACCCAGTACTTC. This codes for CASSPQWGGSQETQYF.